This TCR beta chain was identified during a study of vaccination and CD4 T cells after COVID-19. Study details: Treatment of control cultures consisted of a CEFX pool, an HIV-1 Nef pool, or no peptide.

CDR3 length: 11 amino acids. Germline V gene sequence: CDR1 GTSNPN, CDR2 SVGIG (reference sequence). This clonotype was recorded a few times. Its antigen remains unknown. At one of its ends the junction is not consistent with the germline gene, which may arise from a read error. Sequenced with the Oncomine TCR Beta short-read assay was DNA taken from cultured CD4+ T cells. MiXCR, applied by TCRdb to the PCR reads, yields one record per CDR3 protein. Among several thousand distinct CDR3 sequences, roughly 20% were seen once, and the ten largest hold around an eighth. Indicated treatment: roughly 10-day PBMC culture with coronavirus spike peptide pools or control peptides (ViraFEST assay). TCR sequencing followed the expansion of antigen-specific T cells with peptide pools in ViraFEST. Half the medium was replaced with fresh IL-2 medium on days 3 and 7.

The genes are TRBV30 and TRBJ1-1; D not resolved. The sequence was obtained from a human donor who had recovered from COVID-19. Sequencing was done on a sample of CD4+ T cells from blood, cultured in vitro. CDR3 protein: CAWRENAEAFF. DNA of the CDR3: TGTGCCTGGAGGGAGAACGCTGAAGCTTTCTTT.